This is a list of T cell receptor beta chains from one sample in a study of T cell responses to AZD1222 COVID-19 vaccine. Sequencing used immunoSEQ multiplex PCR; TCRdb keeps in-frame clones, though not all of them. The sample has 100,000 to 130,000 clones, roughly 90% seen once. The sample consisted of peripheral blood, taken 28 days after the second AZD1222 dose. The receptors originated from an adult who received the AZD1222 COVID-19 vaccine. Both conserved end residues are part of each CDR3. Each record gives: J gene, D gene, V gene, clone size, CDR3 DNA, CDR3 protein. The D gene is left open where the match is weak. The size of a clone is reported for some rows only, either as once, few or many, or as a class for expanded clones.

TRBJ1-4,TRBD1,TRBV27,-,TGTGCCAGCAGTTTGTCACAGGGGATGGAGAAACTGTTTTTT,CASSLSQGMEKLFF
TRBJ1-1,TRBD1,TRBV18,-,TGTGCCAGCTCAACTGACAGGGACACTGAAGCTTTCTTT,CASSTDRDTEAFF
TRBJ1-1,TRBD1,TRBV4-1,-,TGCGCCAGCAGCATGGGACAGGAGAACACTGAAGCTTTCTTT,CASSMGQENTEAFF
TRBJ2-7,TRBD2,TRBV6-5,-,TGTGCCAGCAACACACGCGGGGGGGACTACGAGCAGTACTTC,CASNTRGGDYEQYF
TRBJ2-7,TRBD1,TRBV29-1,-,TGCAGCGTTGCGCGTCCCGGGACAGGGTCCGAGCAGTACTTC,CSVARPGTGSEQYF
TRBJ1-5,TRBD1,TRBV29-1,-,TGCAGCGCGGGGACAGGATCCAATCAGCCCCAGCATTTT,CSAGTGSNQPQHF
TRBJ1-5,-,TRBV7-2,-,TGTGCCAGCAGTCAGCAGGGGAGGCAGCCCCAGCATTTT,CASSQQGRQPQHF
TRBJ1-2,-,TRBV5-1,-,TGCGCCAGCAGCTTGGCCGTGGCGGAATATGGCTACACCTTC,CASSLAVAEYGYTF
TRBJ2-1,-,TRBV19,-,TGTGCCAGCACAGGAGGCGCCCAAGAGCAGTTCTTC,CASTGGAQEQFF
TRBJ2-2,-,TRBV5-1,-,TGCGCCAGCAGCTTGTCGGCGGGAAACACCGGGGAGCTGTTTTTT,CASSLSAGNTGELFF
TRBJ1-5,TRBD1,TRBV19,-,TGTGCCAGTAGTAGACAGGGAAGAGATAGCAATCAGCCCCAGCATTTT,CASSRQGRDSNQPQHF
TRBJ1-1,-,TRBV7-2,-,TGTGCCAGCAGCTCACGACGGGAGAACACTGAAGCTTTCTTT,CASSSRRENTEAFF
TRBJ2-6,TRBD2,TRBV7-2,-,TGTGCCAGCCCGAGAACAGCGGGGTCCTCTGGGGCCAACGTCCTGACTTTC,CASPRTAGSSGANVLTF
TRBJ2-3,TRBD2,TRBV7-2,-,TGTGCCAGCAGCCCCCGGACTAGCGGCCCCCATACGCAGTATTTT,CASSPRTSGPHTQYF
TRBJ2-2,-,TRBV7-8,-,TGTGCCAGCAGCTTAGTGGGTGGGGCACGACAGAACACCGGGGAGCTGTTTTTT,CASSLVGGARQNTGELFF
TRBJ2-3,-,TRBV7-3,-,TGTGCCAGCAGCTTACAGACCACAGATACGCAGTATTTT,CASSLQTTDTQYF
TRBJ2-7,-,TRBV19,-,TGTGCCAGCTCCCCCCGCAGGGACGGCGACGAGCAGTACTTC,CASSPRRDGDEQYF
TRBJ1-1,-,TRBV5-1,-,TGCGCCAGCAGCGCGTCCTCACAGAGAATGAACACTGAAGCTTTCTTT,CASSASSQRMNTEAFF
TRBJ2-3,-,TRBV7-2,-,TGTGCCAGCAGCTTATTTAGCAGTAGCACAGATACGCAGTATTTT,CASSLFSSSTDTQYF
TRBJ1-2,TRBD1,TRBV19,-,TGTGCCAGTAGCCCAGGGGGGGCAGCCCATGGCTACACCTTC,CASSPGGAAHGYTF
TRBJ2-1,-,TRBV7-9,few,TGTGCCAGCAGCCCTGGTAGGAGCTCCTACAATGAGCAGTTCTTC,CASSPGRSSYNEQFF
TRBJ1-1,-,TRBV10-3,-,TGTGCCATCAGTGGGTCAAGCGCTGCTTTCTTT,CAISGSSAAFF
TRBJ1-2,-,TRBV24-1,-,TGTGCCACCAGTGATTTGCCTCGGCAGATTAACTATGGCTACACCTTC,CATSDLPRQINYGYTF
TRBJ1-2,-,TRBV5-5,-,TGTGCCAGCAGCTTGACAGGGCAACAGATCTATGGCTACACCTTC,CASSLTGQQIYGYTF
TRBJ1-1,-,TRBV30,-,TGTGCCTGGAGTGGGGCCAGAACTGAAGCTTTCTTT,CAWSGARTEAFF
TRBJ2-7,-,TRBV21-1,-,TGTGCCAGCAGCAAAGTACGGGGGCGGACAGGGGGCTCCGAGCAGTACTTC,CASSKVRGRTGGSEQYF
TRBJ1-1,-,TRBV9,-,TGTGCCAGCAGCGTAGGAATGCACAGCATGAACACTGAAGCTTTCTTT,CASSVGMHSMNTEAFF
TRBJ2-3,-,TRBV9,-,TGTGCCAGCAGCGCCGTCGGGGGAGCAAGGGCAGATACGCAGTATTTT,CASSAVGGARADTQYF
TRBJ2-3,-,TRBV7-3,-,TGTGCCAGCAGCCTCGGATTAGCGGCGAACACAGATACGCAGTATTTT,CASSLGLAANTDTQYF
TRBJ1-5,-,TRBV24-1,once,TGTGCCACCAGTCCCGGAGGGGGCAATCAGCCCCAGCATTTT,CATSPGGGNQPQHF
TRBJ2-2,TRBD2,TRBV5-1,-,TGCGCCAGCAGCTTGGGGACTAGCGGGAACACCGGGGAGCTGTTTTTT,CASSLGTSGNTGELFF
TRBJ2-2,TRBD1,TRBV19,-,TGTGCCAGTACCTACAGGGGGCGATGGAACACCGGGGAGCTGTTTTTT,CASTYRGRWNTGELFF
TRBJ1-1,-,TRBV28,-,TGTGCCAGCAGTTTACGGGGGGTGAACACTGAAGCTTTCTTT,CASSLRGVNTEAFF
TRBJ1-3,-,TRBV29-1,-,TGCAGCGGGGAAACAGGGCACACCATATATTTT,CSGETGHTIYF
TRBJ1-1,-,TRBV30,-,TGTGCCTGGAGTGTATTCGTAGGATACACTGAAGCTTTCTTT,CAWSVFVGYTEAFF
TRBJ1-1,-,TRBV9,-,TGTGCCAGCAGCGTAGCTCCGAACACTGAAGCTTTCTTT,CASSVAPNTEAFF
TRBJ2-1,TRBD2,TRBV19,-,TGTGCCAGTAGCCCAGCGGGGGCAGAAAACAATGAGCAGTTCTTC,CASSPAGAENNEQFF
TRBJ1-4,-,TRBV27,once,TGTGCCAGCAGTTGGCGGGGAAGAGGTGAAAAACTGTTTTTT,CASSWRGRGEKLFF
TRBJ1-2,TRBD1,TRBV10-3,-,TGTGCCATCAGTGAGTGGAGAGGACAGGGGGCGCGTGGCTACACCTTC,CAISEWRGQGARGYTF
TRBJ1-1,-,TRBV5-6,-,TGTGCCAGCAGCTTGTATGGACCAACGAACACTGAAGCTTTCTTT,CASSLYGPTNTEAFF
TRBJ2-3,-,TRBV12-3/TRBV12-4,-,TGTGCCAGCAGTTTACAGGGGAGAGATACGCAGTATTTT,CASSLQGRDTQYF
TRBJ1-6,-,TRBV11-2,-,TGTGCCAGCAGCGACCATGGGAGCTCCTATAATTCACCCCTCCACTTT,CASSDHGSSYNSPLHF